These T cell receptor beta chains were read from a single sample in a study of blood T cell repertoires in COVID-19. Clones were read by immunoSEQ multiplex PCR, and TCRdb kept only the in-frame ones, dropping some. This table has about 72,000 clones, about 80% appearing once. The sample comprised peripheral blood. These receptors came from a human donor in a cohort sampled during active COVID-19. CDR3s include the opening cysteine and the closing phenylalanine or tryptophan. A D gene is named only where the DNA matches it firmly. Size tells how often a clone was seen (once, few, many) or the class of an expanded clone, and some rows leave it out.

v_call	d_call	cdr3_length	j_call	clone_size	cdr3_nt	cdr3_aa
TRBV4-3	TRBD2	15	TRBJ2-1	-	TGCGCCAGCAGCCAAGAAGATAGCGGGGGGACCGAGCAGTTCTTC	CASSQEDSGGTEQFF
TRBV18	-	16	TRBJ2-6	-	TGTGCCAGCTCACCTTTCGAGGGCTCTGGGGCCAACGTCCTGACTTTC	CASSPFEGSGANVLTF
TRBV7-8	TRBD1	14	TRBJ1-4	-	TGTGCCAGCAGCCCCCGACAGGGTGGGGAAAAACTGTTTTTT	CASSPRQGGEKLFF
TRBV6-5	TRBD1	14	TRBJ1-4	-	TGTGCCAGCAGAGTCTCGACAGGGAATGAAAAACTGTTTTTT	CASRVSTGNEKLFF
TRBV4-2	-	14	TRBJ2-7	-	TGTGCCAGCAGCCCCGCAAGTGAGGCCTACGAGCAGTACTTC	CASSPASEAYEQYF
TRBV14	-	14	TRBJ2-7	-	TGTGCCAGCAGCCACCGTCCAGGGTCCTACGAGCAGTACTTC	CASSHRPGSYEQYF
TRBV7-9	TRBD1	17	TRBJ2-2	-	TGTGCCAGCAGCGGGCCCGGGGGACAGGGGGCAGGCGGGGAGCTGTTTTTT	CASSGPGGQGAGGELFF
TRBV4-1	TRBD1	16	TRBJ1-2	-	TGCGCCAGCAGTACATCGGACAGGGTGGAAAACTATGGCTACACCTTC	CASSTSDRVENYGYTF
TRBV19	TRBD2	14	TRBJ2-2	-	TGTGCCAGTAGTATACCTCGGGGGGCCGGGGAGCTGTTTTTT	CASSIPRGAGELFF
TRBV5-4	TRBD2	16	TRBJ2-2	-	TGTGCCAGCAGCTCCTTTCGGGGAGGGAGTACCGGGGAGCTGTTTTTT	CASSSFRGGSTGELFF
TRBV11-2	-	14	TRBJ2-7	-	TGTGCCAGCAGCTTAGGTAGCTTGTCCTACGAGCAGTACTTC	CASSLGSLSYEQYF
TRBV28	-	14	TRBJ2-7	-	TGTGCCAGCAGTTTAGCTTCTGATTGGGGCGACGAGTACTTC	CASSLASDWGDEYF
TRBV10-2	TRBD1	14	TRBJ2-7	-	TGCGCCAGCAGTGAGCGGGACAGGGGCTACGAGCAGTACTTC	CASSERDRGYEQYF
TRBV6-5	-	14	TRBJ1-1	once	TGTGCCAGCAGGGCCAGGGGACGGAACACTGAAGCTTTCTTT	CASRARGRNTEAFF
TRBV11-2	-	13	TRBJ1-1	once	TGTGCCAGCAGCGGGGCTCAGGGCACTGAAGCTTTCTTT	CASSGAQGTEAFF
TRBV28	TRBD2	14	TRBJ2-7	-	TGTGCCAGCAGTTTATTGTTCGGGGGGTCCGAGCAGTACTTC	CASSLLFGGSEQYF
TRBV5-1	TRBD1	14	TRBJ1-3	-	TGCGCCAGCACCACAGGGGACTCTGGAAACACCATATATTTT	CASTTGDSGNTIYF
TRBV27	-	14	TRBJ1-1	-	TGTGCCAGCAGGTACAGGGTAGGTGACACTGAAGCTTTCTTT	CASRYRVGDTEAFF
TRBV2	-	17	TRBJ1-5	-	TGTGCCAGCAGTGTATTTCCGATCGCCCGGGGCAATCAGCCCCAGCATTTT	CASSVFPIARGNQPQHF
TRBV30	TRBD1	13	TRBJ2-7	-	TGTGCCTGGAGGCAGGGGGCGATGAACGAGCAGTACTTC	CAWRQGAMNEQYF
TRBV27	TRBD1	14	TRBJ1-4	-	TGTGCCAGCCGTGACAGGGGACGGTATGAAAAACTGTTTTTT	CASRDRGRYEKLFF
TRBV5-6	-	13	TRBJ1-1	-	TGTGCCAGCAGCTTGAGGGGAACAACTGAAGCTTTCTTT	CASSLRGTTEAFF
TRBV10-3	TRBD2	15	TRBJ2-1	-	TGTGCCATCAGTGCCGGGACTAGCTCCTACAATGAGCAGTTCTTC	CAISAGTSSYNEQFF
TRBV7-2	-	16	TRBJ2-2	once	TGTGCCAGCAGCTCACGGAGAGACAGTTCAACCGGGGAGCTGTTTTTT	CASSSRRDSSTGELFF
TRBV7-7	TRBD2	13	TRBJ2-7	few	TGTGCTAGCAGCTTAGGGACTAGCGGCGAGCAGTACTTC	CASSLGTSGEQYF
TRBV7-8	-	13	TRBJ1-1	-	TGTGCCAGCAGCTCTCAGATGAACACTGAAGCTTTCTTT	CASSSQMNTEAFF
TRBV7-2	TRBD1	15	TRBJ1-3	few	TGTGCCAGCAGCTCCCAGGGGGCGGCTGGAAACACCATATATTTT	CASSSQGAAGNTIYF
TRBV4-2	TRBD1	15	TRBJ2-7	few	TGTGCCAGCAGCCATAGCTCCAGACAGGGCTACGAGCAGTACTTC	CASSHSSRQGYEQYF
TRBV18	-	15	TRBJ2-1	-	TGTGCCAGCTCACAACGGGACACGAGTATTGATGAGCAGTTCTTC	CASSQRDTSIDEQFF
TRBV7-2	TRBD2	14	TRBJ2-1	-	TGTGCCAGCAGCTTACAAGCGGGGGACAATGAGCAGTTCTTC	CASSLQAGDNEQFF
TRBV29-1	TRBD1	12	TRBJ1-4	-	TGCAGCGTTGGACAGGGACCTGAAAAACTGTTTTTT	CSVGQGPEKLFF
TRBV18	TRBD1	15	TRBJ1-4	-	TGTGCCAGCTCACGTGACAGGGGGCGAGATGAAAAACTGTTTTTT	CASSRDRGRDEKLFF
TRBV7-3	-	15	TRBJ1-1	-	TGTGCCAGCAGCTTGGGGGGAGACGGAAACACTGAAGCTTTCTTT	CASSLGGDGNTEAFF
TRBV7-9	-	12	TRBJ1-4	-	TGTGCCAGCAGCGTCTACGGTGAAAAACTGTTTTTT	CASSVYGEKLFF
TRBV5-1	-	13	TRBJ1-1	-	TGCGCCAGCAGCTTGGAAGGCGGGGCTGAAGCTTTCTTT	CASSLEGGAEAFF
TRBV12-5	-	16	TRBJ1-4	once	TGTGCTAGTGGTTTGACTGACACCTGGTATAATGAAAAACTGTTTTTT	CASGLTDTWYNEKLFF
TRBV5-1	TRBD2	18	TRBJ2-7	-	TGCGCCAGCAGCTCCGGGACTAGCGGGGCCGGATTCTCCTACGAGCAGTACTTC	CASSSGTSGAGFSYEQYF
TRBV7-2	TRBD1	15	TRBJ1-4	-	TGTGCCAGCAGCTCGCCGGGACAGGGAGTTGGAAAACTGTTTTTT	CASSSPGQGVGKLFF
TRBV7-9	-	13	TRBJ2-7	-	TGTGCCAGCAGCTTAGGCGGACTCTACGAGCAGTACTTC	CASSLGGLYEQYF
TRBV5-8	-	14	TRBJ1-2	-	TGTGCCAGCAGCAAGACCCAGGGAGGCGATGGCTACACCTTC	CASSKTQGGDGYTF